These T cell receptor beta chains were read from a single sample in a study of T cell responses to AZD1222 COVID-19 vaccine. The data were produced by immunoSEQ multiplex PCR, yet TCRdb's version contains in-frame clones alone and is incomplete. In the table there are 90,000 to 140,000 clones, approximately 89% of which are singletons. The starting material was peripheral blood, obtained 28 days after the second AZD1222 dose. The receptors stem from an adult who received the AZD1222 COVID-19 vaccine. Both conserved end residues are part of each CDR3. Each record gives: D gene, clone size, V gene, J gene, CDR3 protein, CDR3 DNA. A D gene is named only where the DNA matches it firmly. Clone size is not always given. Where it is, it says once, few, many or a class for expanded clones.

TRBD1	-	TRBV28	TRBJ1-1	CASSSLGAGGANTEAFF	TGTGCCAGCAGTTCCCTGGGGGCAGGGGGGGCGAACACTGAAGCTTTCTTT
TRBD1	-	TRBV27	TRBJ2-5	CASSGGTGTETQYF	TGTGCCAGCAGCGGAGGGACAGGGACAGAGACCCAGTACTTC
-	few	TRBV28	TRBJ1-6	CASSVLSSPLHF	TGTGCCAGCAGTGTACTTAGCTCACCCCTCCACTTT
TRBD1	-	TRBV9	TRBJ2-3	CASSVRGDRGTDTQYF	TGTGCCAGCAGCGTACGGGGGGACAGGGGGACAGATACGCAGTATTTT
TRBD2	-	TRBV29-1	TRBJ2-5	CSVVFRLAGIQNPQETQYF	TGCAGCGTTGTCTTCCGTCTAGCGGGAATCCAAAACCCACAAGAGACCCAGTACTTC
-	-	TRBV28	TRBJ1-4	CASSFRGRATNEKLFF	TGTGCCAGCAGTTTTAGGGGCAGGGCAACTAATGAAAAACTGTTTTTT
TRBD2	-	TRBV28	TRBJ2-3	CASSSSGGTDTQYF	TGTGCCAGCAGTTCTAGCGGGGGCACAGATACGCAGTATTTT
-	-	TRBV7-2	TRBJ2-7	CASSLDHYEQYF	TGTGCCAGCAGCCTAGACCATTACGAGCAGTACTTC
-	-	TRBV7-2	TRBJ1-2	CASSYTTGTGYTF	TGTGCCAGCAGCTATACAACCGGGACAGGCTACACCTTC
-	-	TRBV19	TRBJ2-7	CASSRPSSSYEQYF	TGTGCCAGTAGTCGTCCTTCCAGCTCCTACGAGCAGTACTTC
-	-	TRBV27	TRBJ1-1	CASRGGWGARNTEAFF	TGTGCCAGCAGGGGGGGATGGGGGGCCCGAAACACTGAAGCTTTCTTT
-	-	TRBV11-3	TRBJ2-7	CASSFGGSYEQYF	TGTGCCAGCAGCTTTGGGGGCTCCTACGAGCAGTACTTC
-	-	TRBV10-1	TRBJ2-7	CASSLTGTYEQYF	TGCGCCAGCAGCCTGACTGGAACCTACGAGCAGTACTTC
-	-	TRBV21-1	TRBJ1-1	CASSSAFDRGPTEAFF	TGTGCCAGCAGCAGCGCCTTCGACAGGGGGCCCACTGAAGCTTTCTTT
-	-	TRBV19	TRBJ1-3	CASKRTVSGNTIYF	TGTGCCAGTAAGAGGACAGTCTCTGGAAACACCATATATTTT
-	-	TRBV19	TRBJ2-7	CAVGGPTGYEQYF	TGTGCCGTTGGTGGCCCAACTGGCTACGAGCAGTACTTC
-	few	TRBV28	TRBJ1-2	CASNPPGRDYGYTF	TGTGCCAGCAACCCTCCGGGGCGCGACTATGGCTACACCTTC
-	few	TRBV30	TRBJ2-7	CAWSMDNTPYEQYF	TGTGCCTGGAGCATGGACAATACCCCCTACGAGCAGTACTTC
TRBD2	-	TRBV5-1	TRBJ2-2	CASSQLAGRGTGELFF	TGCGCCAGCAGCCAACTAGCGGGACGTGGCACCGGGGAGCTGTTTTTT
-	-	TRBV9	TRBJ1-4	CASSAGAANEKLFF	TGTGCCAGCAGCGCAGGGGCGGCTAATGAAAAACTGTTTTTT
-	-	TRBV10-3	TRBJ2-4	CAISERDTQAGPGIQYF	TGTGCCATCAGTGAGCGGGACACACAAGCCGGCCCGGGCATTCAGTACTTC
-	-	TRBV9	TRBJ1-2	CASSVKDLDSNYGYTF	TGTGCCAGCAGCGTAAAAGACCTGGACAGTAACTATGGCTACACCTTC
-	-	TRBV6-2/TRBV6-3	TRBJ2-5	CASSYSGAGAGETQYF	TGTGCCAGCAGTTATTCAGGAGCGGGTGCGGGGGAGACCCAGTACTTC
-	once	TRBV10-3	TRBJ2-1	CAIGGQTHEQFF	TGTGCCATCGGGGGGCAGACCCATGAGCAGTTCTTC
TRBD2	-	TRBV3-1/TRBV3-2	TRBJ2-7	CASSQGLAANSYEQYF	TGTGCCAGCAGCCAAGGACTAGCGGCGAATTCCTACGAGCAGTACTTC
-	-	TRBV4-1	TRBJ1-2	CASSPSWGSHYGYTF	TGCGCCAGCAGCCCATCGTGGGGCAGTCACTATGGCTACACCTTC
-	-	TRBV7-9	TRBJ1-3	CASSSEGYSGNTIYF	TGTGCCAGCAGCTCAGAGGGTTACTCTGGAAACACCATATATTTT
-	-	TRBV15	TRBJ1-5	CATSSGNGGRSNQPQHF	TGTGCCACCAGCAGTGGGAACGGAGGAAGAAGCAATCAGCCCCAGCATTTT
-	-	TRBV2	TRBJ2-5	CASSEFVSGTPAETQYF	TGTGCCAGCAGTGAATTTGTCTCCGGCACCCCGGCGGAGACCCAGTACTTC
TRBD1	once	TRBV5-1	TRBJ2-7	CASSSILPQGNEQYF	TGCGCCAGCAGCTCTATTCTCCCACAGGGGAATGAGCAGTACTTC
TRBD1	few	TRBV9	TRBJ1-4	CASSNRTGGEKLFF	TGTGCCAGCAGCAACAGGACAGGGGGTGAAAAACTGTTTTTT
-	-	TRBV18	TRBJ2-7	CASSPGPPPYEQYF	TGTGCCAGCTCACCTGGGCCTCCTCCCTACGAGCAGTACTTC
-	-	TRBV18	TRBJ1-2	CASSPPLGSGYTF	TGTGCCAGCTCACCACCGCTAGGTTCCGGCTACACCTTC
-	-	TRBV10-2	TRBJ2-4	CASSDWGKNIQYF	TGCGCCAGCAGTGACTGGGGAAAAAACATTCAGTACTTC
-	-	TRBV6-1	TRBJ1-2	CASSETTVYGYTF	TGTGCCAGCAGTGAGACAACAGTCTATGGCTACACCTTC
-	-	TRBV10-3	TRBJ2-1	CASGSYNEQFF	TGTGCTTCGGGGTCCTACAATGAGCAGTTCTTC
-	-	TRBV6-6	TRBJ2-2	CASSPERAYTGELFF	TGTGCCAGCTCCCCCGAGAGGGCCTACACCGGGGAGCTGTTTTTT
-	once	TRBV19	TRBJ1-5	CASRVRATYSNQPQHF	TGTGCCAGTAGGGTCCGGGCTACTTATAGCAATCAGCCCCAGCATTTT
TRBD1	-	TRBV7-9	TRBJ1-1	CASSARQGSNTEAFF	TGTGCCAGCAGCGCCCGACAGGGGTCGAACACTGAAGCTTTCTTT